The TCR beta chain described here comes from a study of identical twins. This clonotype was picked up many times. Its matching antigen is unknown. TCRdb passed the 5' RACE reads through MiXCR, listing each CDR3 protein once. The sample has some 250,000 distinct CDR3 sequences; approximately 12% are singletons. Study results and limitations: Cord blood beta clonotypes that were abundant carried fewer insertions, and memory repertoires showed no such trend. Cross-sectional statistical analysis, not tracking of the same donors, underpinned the conclusions. Invariant T cells like MAIT and iNKT could partly confound the zero-insertion analyses.

These sequences were also reported in another study, on yellow fever vaccine responses in identical twins.

The TCR was taken from a woman younger than 30 in good health. Sequenced material: memory (CD45RO+) T cells sorted from blood.

CDR3 amino acids: CASSSTGYNEQFF. The CDR3 DNA reads as TGCGCCAGCAGCTCCACAGGGTACAATGAGCAGTTCTTC. The V gene is TRBV5-1, the J gene TRBJ2-1, with a tentative D call TRBD1 (6 bases). CDR1 SGHRS and CDR2 YFSETQ come from the germline V gene. This CDR3 comprises 13 residues. V shed 3 bases and J shed 4 bases, with 8 bases lying between them.